Below are 12 T cell receptor beta chains sequenced from a single sample in a study of somatic mutations in cytotoxic T cells in rheumatoid arthritis (dated by TCRdb to the late 2010s). The method was the immunoSEQ multiplex PCR assay. TCRdb mirrors the immuneACCESS table, restricted to in-frame sequences. Some clones are absent from its copies; in checked studies, under half trace to an unresolved V gene, and the reason for the others is unknown. Counted in this sample were 14,000 or so clones; 78% of them appeared once. The biggest ten clones account for roughly 8.1% of the sample. Sequenced: CD8+ T cells sorted from blood. These receptors originate from an adult with rheumatoid arthritis.

The chain is built from TRBV10-3 and TRBJ2-5, with 11 bases that match TRBD2. The CDR3 loop spans 18 amino acids. CDR1 is ENHRY, CDR2 SYGVKD, per germline. V trimming: 6 bases; J trimming: 5 bases; junction bases outside the gene matches: 17. The CDR3 DNA reads TGTGCCATCAGCCAGACTAGCGGGACTATCCGCGGAGGGGAGACCCAGTACTTC. Translation gives CAISQTSGTIRGGETQYF.

This chain uses TRBV7-9 with TRBJ2-5, with D unclear. Germline V gene sequence: CDR1 SEHNR, CDR2 FQNEAQ (reference sequence). The CDR3 extends over 14 amino acids. Trimming took off 1 base at V and 2 bases at J, with 8 bases between the two ends. CDR3 residues: CASSLVISQETQYF. CDR3 bases: TGTGCCAGCAGCTTAGTGATCTCACAAGAGACCCAGTACTTC.

The chain combines TRBV28 with TRBJ2-7, with TRBD1 identical over 9 bases. The CDR3 is made up of 13 amino acids. V lost 5 bases, J lost 7 bases, and 6 bases stayed unmatched. The germline gives CDR1 MDHEN, CDR2 SYDVKM. The CDR3 DNA follows: TGTGCCAGCAGTATTGGGACAGGGAAGGAGCAGTACTTC. This sequence encodes CASSIGTGKEQYF. Complete variable domain (other parts from reference TRBV28 and TRBJ2-7): DVKVTQSSRYLVKRTGEKVFLECVQDMDHENMFWYRQDPGLGLRLIYFSYDVKMKEKGDIPEGYSVSREKKERFSLILESASTNQTSMYLCASSIGTGKEQYFGPGTRLTVT.

The chain links TRBV27 to TRBJ2-7; 8 bases line up with TRBD2. With V trimmed by 6 bases and J by 5 bases, 12 bases remained unmatched. CDR1 and CDR2 from the germline V gene are MNHEY and SMNVEV (reference sequence). The CDR3 loop spans 15 amino acids. The CDR3 region is CASSPAGAPINEQYF. CDR3 in DNA: TGTGCCAGCAGCCCAGCGGGAGCCCCAATCAACGAGCAGTACTTC.

This clone has only a few counts. The V and J genes are TRBV11-1 and TRBJ2-5, with 11 bases matching TRBD2. CDR3 length: 16 residues. Germline CDR1 and CDR2: SGHAT and FQDESV (reference sequence). With V trimmed by 2 bases and J by 5 bases, 7 bases remained unmatched. CDR3 bases: TGTGCCAGCAGCTTATCGGCACTAGCGGGAGTCGAGACCCAGTACTTC. It yields the protein CASSLSALAGVETQYF.

This clone was seen just once. The gene calls are TRBV7-2 and TRBJ2-7; TRBD2 matches at 14 bases. V was clipped by 5 bases and J by 5 bases; unmatched bases: 5. Germline V CDR1 and CDR2: SGHTA, FQGNSA. This CDR3 has 15 residues. Here the CDR3 reads CASSPGTSGSNEQYF. In nucleotides, the CDR3 is TGTGCCAGCAGCCCCGGGACTAGCGGGAGCAACGAGCAGTACTTC.

The chain carries TRBV10-3 and TRBJ1-5; 9 bases map to TRBD1. Looked up from germline, CDR1 is ENHRY and CDR2 is SYGVKD. Germline trimming cut 0 bases from V and 5 bases from J; bases unmatched to any gene: 8. This CDR3 spans 17 amino acids. Here the CDR3 reads CAISESGGQGGDQPQHF. Written as DNA, the CDR3 is TGTGCCATCAGTGAGTCGGGGGGACAGGGCGGAGATCAGCCCCAGCATTTT.

This sequence joins TRBV7-8 and TRBJ2-7, with D possibly being TRBD1 (5 bases). Per the germline V gene, CDR1 is SGHVS and CDR2 is FQNEAQ. V was pared by 11 bases and J by 6 bases, with 14 bases between. This CDR3 is 11 amino acids long. The CDR3, as DNA: TGTGCCGCCGGAGAAGGGGTCGAGCAGTACTTC. Translation: CAAGEGVEQYF.

This chain connects TRBV29-1 to TRBJ2-3, with unresolved D. The germline V gene has CDR1 SQVTM and CDR2 ANQGSEA. The CDR3 is 15 amino acids. Trimming took 0 bases from V and 0 from J, leaving 10 bases between them. The CDR3 reads CSVEDALPSTDTQYF. CDR3 nucleotides: TGCAGCGTTGAAGATGCCCTACCCAGCACAGATACGCAGTATTTT.

CDR3 DNA: TGCGCCAGCAGCCCCCCGGGTTTGGGTCTCACCGGGGAGCTGTTTTTT. It encodes CASSPPGLGLTGELFF. The chain joins TRBV4-1 to TRBJ2-2; no reliable D call. The CDR3 has 16 amino acids. Germline V lookup: CDR1 MGHRA, CDR2 YSYEKL. The V end lost 4 bases, the J end lost 4 bases, and 16 bases lay between the germline ends.

The J gene is TRBJ1-2, the V gene TRBV7-9; the D is unclear. Trimming stripped 3 bases from V and 4 bases from J, with 6 bases between. CDR3 length: 12 residues. CDR1 SEHNR and CDR2 FQNEAQ come from the germline V gene (reference sequence). The CDR3 region has the DNA TGTGCCAGCAGCTTTGGCAGCTATGGCTACACCTTC. Protein product: CASSFGSYGYTF.

This chain links TRBV29-1 with TRBJ2-3, with D possibly being TRBD2 (6 bases). With 6 bases removed from V and 1 base from J, the gap between germline ends came to 11 bases. This CDR3 is built from 13 residues. Germline loops: CDR1 SQVTM, CDR2 ANQGSEA. CDR3 residues: CSVGGRRTDTQYF. In DNA, the CDR3 is TGCAGCGTGGGGGGACGCCGCACAGATACGCAGTATTTT.